The entry below gives a single TCR beta chain sequence along with its context. The data belong to a study of CD8 T cells in Susac syndrome. Random hexamers served to reverse transcribe roughly 0.5 to 1 ug RNA. The authors amplified TCR beta CDR3 across 54 Vbeta and 13 Jbeta using immunoSEQ multiplex PCR. TCRdb itself ran the immunoSEQ multiplex PCR reads through MiXCR, one entry per CDR3 protein. Among over 130,000 distinct CDR3 sequences listed, approximately 95% were seen once. Losses at the gene ends were 6 bases for V and 6 bases for J; bases not matched to a gene: 7. Germline V gives CDR1 DFQATT, CDR2 SNEGSKA (reference sequence). CDR3 length: 15 residues.

The V call is TRBV20-1, the J call TRBJ2-1; 14 positions match TRBD2. The receptor was derived from a human donor with Susac syndrome. Sequenced material: CD4+ T cells from PBMCs. The CDR3 reads CSALGTSGSPNEQFF. CDR3 coding DNA: TGCAGTGCCCTCGGGACTAGCGGGAGTCCCAATGAGCAGTTCTTC.